This TCR beta chain is drawn from a study of shared T cell receptors in the human thymus. The trim removed 0 bases at V and 2 bases at J, leaving 7 bases unmatched. Per the germline V gene, CDR1 is SGHAT and CDR2 is FQNNGV. This CDR3 spans 17 amino acids. The table came from immunoSEQ multiplex PCR; TCRdb's copy has only in-frame clones and leaves some out. The sample lists 500,000 to 550,000 clones; 75% to 80% were seen once. These data were also filed under a second study, of human thymus T cells.

The sample was thymocytes. This chain uses TRBV11-2 with TRBJ2-7, with TRBD2 matching over 10 bases. The receptor was isolated from a boy under two years old with a congenital heart defect. Here the CDR3 reads CASSLDLGLAVTYEQYF. CDR3 nucleotides: TGTGCCAGCAGCTTAGATCTCGGACTAGCGGTTACCTACGAGCAGTACTTC.